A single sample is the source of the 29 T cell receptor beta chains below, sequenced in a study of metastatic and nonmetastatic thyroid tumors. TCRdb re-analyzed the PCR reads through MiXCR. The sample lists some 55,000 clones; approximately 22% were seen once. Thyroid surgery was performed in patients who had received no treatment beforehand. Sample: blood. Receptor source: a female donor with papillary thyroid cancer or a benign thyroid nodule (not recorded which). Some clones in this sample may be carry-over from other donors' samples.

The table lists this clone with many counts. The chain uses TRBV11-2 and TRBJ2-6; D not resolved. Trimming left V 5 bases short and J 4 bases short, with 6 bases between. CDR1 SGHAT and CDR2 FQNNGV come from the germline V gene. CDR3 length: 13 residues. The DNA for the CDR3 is TGTGCCAGCAGCCAAGCGGGGGCCAACGTCCTGACTTTC. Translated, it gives CASSQAGANVLTF.

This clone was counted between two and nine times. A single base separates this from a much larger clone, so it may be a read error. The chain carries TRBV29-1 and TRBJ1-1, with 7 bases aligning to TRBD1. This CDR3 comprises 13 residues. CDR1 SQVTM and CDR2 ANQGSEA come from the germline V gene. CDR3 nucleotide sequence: TGCAGCGCGAGGGAGGGGGCCGGCACTCAAGCTTTCTTT. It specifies CSAREGAGTQAFF. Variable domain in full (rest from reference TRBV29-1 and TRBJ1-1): SAVISQKPSRDICQRGTSLTIQCQVDSQVTMMFWYRQQPGQSLTLIATANQGSEATYESGFVIDKFPISRPNLTFSTLTVSNMSPEDSSIYLCSAREGAGTQAFFGQGTRLTVV.

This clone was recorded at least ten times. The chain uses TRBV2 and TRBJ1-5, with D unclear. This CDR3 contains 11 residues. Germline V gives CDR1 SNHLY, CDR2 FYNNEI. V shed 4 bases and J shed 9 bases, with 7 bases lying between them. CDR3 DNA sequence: TGTGCCAGCAGTGGCGGTCGGCCCCAGCATTTT. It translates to CASSGGRPQHF. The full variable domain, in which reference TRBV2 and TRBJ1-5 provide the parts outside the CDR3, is EPEVTQTPSHQVTQMGQEVILRCVPISNHLYFYWYRQILGQKVEFLVSFYNNEISEKSEIFDDQFSVERPDGSNFTLKIRSTKLEDSAMYFCASSGGRPQHFGDGTRLSIL.

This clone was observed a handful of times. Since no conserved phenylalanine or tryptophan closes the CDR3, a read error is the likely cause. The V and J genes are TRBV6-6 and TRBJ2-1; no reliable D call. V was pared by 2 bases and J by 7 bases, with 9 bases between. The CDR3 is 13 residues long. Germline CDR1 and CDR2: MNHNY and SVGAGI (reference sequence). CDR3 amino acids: CASSYDRVNEQFL. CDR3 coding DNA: TGTGCCAGCAGTTACGATAGGGTAAATGAGCAGTTCTTA.

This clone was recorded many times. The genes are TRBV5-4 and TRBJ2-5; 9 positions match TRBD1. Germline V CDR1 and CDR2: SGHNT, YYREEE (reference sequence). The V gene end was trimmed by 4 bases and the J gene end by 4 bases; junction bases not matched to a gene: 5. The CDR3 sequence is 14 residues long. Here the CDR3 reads CASSGTGGAETQYF. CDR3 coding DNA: TGTGCCAGCAGCGGAACAGGGGGCGCAGAGACCCAGTACTTC. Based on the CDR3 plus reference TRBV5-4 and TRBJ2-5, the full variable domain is ETGVTQSPTHLIKTRGQQVTLRCSSQSGHNTVSWYQQALGQGPQFIFQYYREEENGRGNFPPRFSGLQFPNYSSELNVNALELDDSALYLCASSGTGGAETQYFGPGTRLLVL.

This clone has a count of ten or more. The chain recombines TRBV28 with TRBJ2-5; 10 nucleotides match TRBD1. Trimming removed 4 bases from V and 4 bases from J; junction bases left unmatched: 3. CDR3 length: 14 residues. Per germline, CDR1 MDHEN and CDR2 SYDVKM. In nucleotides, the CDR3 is TGTGCCAGCAGTTGGACAGGGGGAATAGAGACCCAGTACTTC. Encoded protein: CASSWTGGIETQYF.

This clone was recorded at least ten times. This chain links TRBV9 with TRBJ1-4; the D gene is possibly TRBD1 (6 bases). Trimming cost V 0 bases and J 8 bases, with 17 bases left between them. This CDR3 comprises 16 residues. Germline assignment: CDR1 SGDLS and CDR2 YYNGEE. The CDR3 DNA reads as TGTGCCAGCAGCGTAGGGGGAGGGGGGTTTGGAGAAAAACTGTTTTTT. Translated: CASSVGGGGFGEKLFF.

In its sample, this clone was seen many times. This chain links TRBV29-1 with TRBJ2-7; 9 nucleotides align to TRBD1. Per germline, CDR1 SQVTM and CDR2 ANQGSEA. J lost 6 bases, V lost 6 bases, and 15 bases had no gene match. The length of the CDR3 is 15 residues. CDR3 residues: CSVPLGGTGRSEQYF. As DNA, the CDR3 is TGCAGCGTGCCGTTGGGGGGGACAGGGCGGAGCGAGCAGTACTTC.

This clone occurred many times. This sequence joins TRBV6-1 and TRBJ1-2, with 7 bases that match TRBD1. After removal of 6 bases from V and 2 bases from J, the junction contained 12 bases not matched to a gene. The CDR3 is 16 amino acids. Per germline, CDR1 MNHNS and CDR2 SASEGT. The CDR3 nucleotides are TGTGCCAGCAGACCTCACCAGGACAGGACCAACTATGGCTACACCTTC. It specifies CASRPHQDRTNYGYTF.

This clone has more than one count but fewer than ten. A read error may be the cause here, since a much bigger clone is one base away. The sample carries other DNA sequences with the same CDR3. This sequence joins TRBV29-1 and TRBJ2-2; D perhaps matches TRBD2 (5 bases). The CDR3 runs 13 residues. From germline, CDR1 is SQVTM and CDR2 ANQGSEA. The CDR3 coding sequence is TGCAGCGTTGTTCCCGGACTCACCGGGGAGTTGTTTTTT. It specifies CSVVPGLTGELFF.

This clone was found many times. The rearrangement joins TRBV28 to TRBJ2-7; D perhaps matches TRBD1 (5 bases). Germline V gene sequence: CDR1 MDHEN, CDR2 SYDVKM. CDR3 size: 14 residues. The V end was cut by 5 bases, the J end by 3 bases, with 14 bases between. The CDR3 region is CASSGRQFLYEQYF. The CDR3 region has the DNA TGTGCCAGCAGTGGCCGACAGTTCCTCTACGAGCAGTACTTC.

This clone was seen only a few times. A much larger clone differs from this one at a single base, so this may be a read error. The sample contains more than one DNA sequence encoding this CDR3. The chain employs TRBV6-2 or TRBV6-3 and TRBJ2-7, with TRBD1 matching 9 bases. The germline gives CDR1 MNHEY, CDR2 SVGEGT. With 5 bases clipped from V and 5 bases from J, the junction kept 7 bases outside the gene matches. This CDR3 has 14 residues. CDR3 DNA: TGTGCCAGCAGTCACCGGGACAGGGCTAACGAGCAGTACTTC. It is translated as CASSHRDRANEQYF.

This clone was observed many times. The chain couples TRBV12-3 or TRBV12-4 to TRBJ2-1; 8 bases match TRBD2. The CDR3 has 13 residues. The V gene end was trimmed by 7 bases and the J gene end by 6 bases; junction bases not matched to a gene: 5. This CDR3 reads CASTYSGVNEQFF. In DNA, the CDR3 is TGTGCCAGCACCTATAGCGGGGTCAATGAGCAGTTCTTC.

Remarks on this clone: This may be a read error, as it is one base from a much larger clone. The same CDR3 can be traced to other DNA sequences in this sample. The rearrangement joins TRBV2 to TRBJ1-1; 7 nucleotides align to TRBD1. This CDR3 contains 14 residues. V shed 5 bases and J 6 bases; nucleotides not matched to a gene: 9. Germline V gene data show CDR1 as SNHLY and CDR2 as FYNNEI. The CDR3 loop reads CASSPRTGVAEAFF. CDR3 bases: TGTGCCAGCAGTCCTCGGACAGGAGTAGCTGAAGCTTTCTTT. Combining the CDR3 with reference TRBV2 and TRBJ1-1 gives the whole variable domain EPEVTQTPSHQVTQMGQEVILRCVPISNHLYFYWYRQILGQKVEFLVSFYNNEISEKSEIFDDQFSVERPDGSNFTLKIRSTKLEDSAMYFCASSPRTGVAEAFFGQGTRLTVV.

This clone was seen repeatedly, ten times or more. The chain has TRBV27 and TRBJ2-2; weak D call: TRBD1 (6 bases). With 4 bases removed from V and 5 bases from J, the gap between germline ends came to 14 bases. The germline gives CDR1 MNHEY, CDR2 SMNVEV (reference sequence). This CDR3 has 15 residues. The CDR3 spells CASSSKQTGTGELFF. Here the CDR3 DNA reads TGTGCCAGCAGTTCCAAACAAACAGGGACCGGGGAGCTGTTTTTT.

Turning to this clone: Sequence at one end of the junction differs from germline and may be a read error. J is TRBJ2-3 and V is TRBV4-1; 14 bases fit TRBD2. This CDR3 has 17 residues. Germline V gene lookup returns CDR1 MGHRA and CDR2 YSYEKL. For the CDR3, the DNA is TGCGCCAGCAGTCCCGGACTAGCGGGAGGCCCGAGGTATACGCAGTTTTTT. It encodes CASSPGLAGGPRYTQFF.

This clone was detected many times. CDR3 in amino acids: CASSARVNTEAFF. CDR3 coding DNA: TGTGCCAGCAGTGCCCGGGTGAACACTGAAGCTTTCTTT. The chain joins TRBV2 to TRBJ1-1; D is unresolved. The CDR3 is made up of 13 amino acids. V lost 4 bases and J 0 bases, leaving 6 bases between the germline ends. Looked up from germline, CDR1 is SNHLY and CDR2 is FYNNEI.

CDR3 DNA: TGTGCCAGTAGTCAGGGACCGAAAGTCCGAGGGAACACTGAAGCTTTCTTT. Translated, it gives CASSQGPKVRGNTEAFF. This sequence joins TRBV19 and TRBJ1-1; the D gene is possibly TRBD1 (5 bases). Germline CDR1 reads LNHDA; CDR2 reads SQIVND (reference sequence). The CDR3 extends over 17 amino acids. V lost 5 bases and J lost 1, with 20 bases in between.

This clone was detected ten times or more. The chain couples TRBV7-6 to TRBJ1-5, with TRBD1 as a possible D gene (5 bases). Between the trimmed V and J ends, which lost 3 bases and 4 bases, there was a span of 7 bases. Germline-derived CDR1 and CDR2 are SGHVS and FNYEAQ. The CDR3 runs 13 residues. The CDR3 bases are TGTGCCAGCAGCTTCAGGGTAAATCAGCCCCAGCATTTT. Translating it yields CASSFRVNQPQHF. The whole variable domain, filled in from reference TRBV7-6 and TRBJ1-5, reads GAGVSQSPRYKVTKRGQDVALRCDPISGHVSLYWYRQALGQGPEFLTYFNYEAQQDKSGLPNDRFSAERPEGSISTLTIQRTEQRDSAMYRCASSFRVNQPQHFGDGTRLSIL.

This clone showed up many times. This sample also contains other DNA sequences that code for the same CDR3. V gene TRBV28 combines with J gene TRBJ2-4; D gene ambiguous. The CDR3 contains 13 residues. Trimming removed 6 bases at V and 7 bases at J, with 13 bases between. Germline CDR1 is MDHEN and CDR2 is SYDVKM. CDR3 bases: TGTGCCAGCAGCCCCTCGGCGGCGAACATTCAGTACTTC. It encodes CASSPSAANIQYF.

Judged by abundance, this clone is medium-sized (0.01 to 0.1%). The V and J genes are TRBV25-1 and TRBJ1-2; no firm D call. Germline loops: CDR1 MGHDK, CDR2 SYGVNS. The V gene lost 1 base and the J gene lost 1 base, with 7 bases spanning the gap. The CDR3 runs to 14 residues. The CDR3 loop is CASSESSVNYGYTF. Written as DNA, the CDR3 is TGTGCCAGCAGTGAATCTTCCGTTAACTATGGCTACACCTTC.

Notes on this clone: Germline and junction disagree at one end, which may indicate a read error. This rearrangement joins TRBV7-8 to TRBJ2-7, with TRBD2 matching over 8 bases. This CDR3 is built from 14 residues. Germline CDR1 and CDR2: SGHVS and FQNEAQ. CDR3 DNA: TGTCCCAGCATCTCCGGACTAGCCGGCTACGAGCAGTACTTC. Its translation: CPSISGLAGYEQYF.

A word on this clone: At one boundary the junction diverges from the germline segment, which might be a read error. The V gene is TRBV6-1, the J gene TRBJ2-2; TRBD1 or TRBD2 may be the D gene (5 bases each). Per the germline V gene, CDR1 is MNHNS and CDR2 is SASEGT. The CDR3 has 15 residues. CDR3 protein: CASTARQLGTGELFF. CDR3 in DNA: TGTGCCAGCACTGCTAGACAGTTGGGGACCGGTGAGCTGTTTTTT.

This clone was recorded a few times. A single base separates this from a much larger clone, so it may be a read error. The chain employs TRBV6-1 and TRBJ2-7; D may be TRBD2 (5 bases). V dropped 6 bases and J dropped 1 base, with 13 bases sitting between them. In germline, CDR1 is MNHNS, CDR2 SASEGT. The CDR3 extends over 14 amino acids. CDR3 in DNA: TGTGCCAGCAGATGGACTTTCGCGTCCTACGAGCAGTACTTC. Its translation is CASRWTFASYEQYF.

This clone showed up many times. CDR3 coding DNA: TGTGCCACCCGGGACAGGGGCTACGAGCAGTACTTC. Its protein is CATRDRGYEQYF. The V and J genes are TRBV2 and TRBJ2-7, with 10 bases fitting TRBD1. This CDR3 comprises 12 residues. With V trimmed by 10 bases and J by 3 bases, 3 bases remained unmatched. Germline V gene data show CDR1 as SNHLY and CDR2 as FYNNEI.

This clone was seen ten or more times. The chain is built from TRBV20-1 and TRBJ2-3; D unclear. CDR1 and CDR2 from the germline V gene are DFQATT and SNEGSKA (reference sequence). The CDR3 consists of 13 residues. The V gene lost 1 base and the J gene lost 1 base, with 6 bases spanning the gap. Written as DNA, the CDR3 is TGCAGTGCTAGAGCTGATGGCACAGATACGCAGTATTTT. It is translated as CSARADGTDTQYF.

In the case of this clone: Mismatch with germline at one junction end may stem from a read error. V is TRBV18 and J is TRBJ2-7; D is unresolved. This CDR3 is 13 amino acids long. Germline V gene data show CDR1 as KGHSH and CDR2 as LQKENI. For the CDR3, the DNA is TGTCCCAGCTCACTTGGGGTTGTATACGAGCAGGACTTC. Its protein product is CPSSLGVVYEQDF.

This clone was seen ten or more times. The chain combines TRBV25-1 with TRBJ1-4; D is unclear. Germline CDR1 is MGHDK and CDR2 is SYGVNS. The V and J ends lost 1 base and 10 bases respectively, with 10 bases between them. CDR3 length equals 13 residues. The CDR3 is CASSEFALGKLFF. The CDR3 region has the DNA TGTGCCAGCAGTGAATTTGCCCTTGGAAAACTGTTTTTT.

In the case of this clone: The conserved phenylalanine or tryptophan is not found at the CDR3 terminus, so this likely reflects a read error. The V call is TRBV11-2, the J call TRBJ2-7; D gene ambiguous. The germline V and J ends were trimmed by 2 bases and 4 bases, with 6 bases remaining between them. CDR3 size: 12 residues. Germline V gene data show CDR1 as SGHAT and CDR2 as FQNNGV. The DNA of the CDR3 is TGTGCCAGCAGCTTACTCGGTTACGAGCAGTACTTA. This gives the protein CASSLLGYEQYL.